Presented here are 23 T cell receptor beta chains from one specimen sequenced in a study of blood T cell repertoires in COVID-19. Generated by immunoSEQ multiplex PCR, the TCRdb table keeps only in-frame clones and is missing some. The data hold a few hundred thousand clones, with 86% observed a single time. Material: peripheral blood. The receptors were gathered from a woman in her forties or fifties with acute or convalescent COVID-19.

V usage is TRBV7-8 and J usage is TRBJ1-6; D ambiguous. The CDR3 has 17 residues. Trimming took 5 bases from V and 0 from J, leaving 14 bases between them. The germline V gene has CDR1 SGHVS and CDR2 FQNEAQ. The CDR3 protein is CASSANRYRSYNSPLHF. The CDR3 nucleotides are TGTGCCAGCAGCGCGAACAGATACCGCTCCTATAATTCACCCCTCCACTTT.

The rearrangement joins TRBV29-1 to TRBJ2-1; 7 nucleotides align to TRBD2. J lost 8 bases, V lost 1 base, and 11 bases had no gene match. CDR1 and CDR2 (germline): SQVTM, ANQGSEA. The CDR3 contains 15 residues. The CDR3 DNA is TGCAGCGTTGAAGTATCAAGCGGGGCCCCCGATGAGCAGTTCTTC. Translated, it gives CSVEVSSGAPDEQFF.

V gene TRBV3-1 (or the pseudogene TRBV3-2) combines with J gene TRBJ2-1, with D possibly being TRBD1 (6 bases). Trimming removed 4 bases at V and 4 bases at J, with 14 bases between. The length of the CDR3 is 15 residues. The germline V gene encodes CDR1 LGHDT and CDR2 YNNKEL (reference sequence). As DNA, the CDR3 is TGTGCCAGCAGCCCCCCCGGGACACCATACAATGAGCAGTTCTTC. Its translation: CASSPPGTPYNEQFF.

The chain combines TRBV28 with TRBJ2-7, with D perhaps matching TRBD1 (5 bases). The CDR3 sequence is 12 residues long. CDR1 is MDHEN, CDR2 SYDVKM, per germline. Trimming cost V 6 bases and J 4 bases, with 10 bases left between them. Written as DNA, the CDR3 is TGTGCCAGCAGACAGACAGCTTACGAGCAGTACTTC. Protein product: CASRQTAYEQYF.

The chain's CDR3 is CASSYEGGADTQYF. The CDR3 DNA sequence: TGTGCCAGCAGCTACGAGGGTGGGGCAGATACGCAGTATTTT. The chain links TRBV5-4 to TRBJ2-3; D may be TRBD2 (5 bases). The germline gives CDR1 SGHNT, CDR2 YYREEE (reference sequence). This CDR3 comprises 14 residues. The germline V and J ends were trimmed by 3 bases and 4 bases, with 12 bases remaining between them.

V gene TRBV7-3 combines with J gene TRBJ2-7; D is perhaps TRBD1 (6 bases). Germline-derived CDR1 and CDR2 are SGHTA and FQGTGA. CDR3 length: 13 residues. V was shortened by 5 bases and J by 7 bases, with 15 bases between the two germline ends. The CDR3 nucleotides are TGTGCCAGCAGCCCCCCAGGGGTTCGTGAGCAGTACTTC. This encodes CASSPPGVREQYF.

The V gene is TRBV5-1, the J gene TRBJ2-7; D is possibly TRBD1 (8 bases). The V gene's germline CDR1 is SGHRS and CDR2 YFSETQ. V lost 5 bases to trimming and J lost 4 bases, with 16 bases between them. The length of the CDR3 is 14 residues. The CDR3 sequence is CASRGGTGLYEQYF. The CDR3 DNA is TGCGCCAGCAGGGGAGGGACAGGTTTGTACGAGCAGTACTTC.

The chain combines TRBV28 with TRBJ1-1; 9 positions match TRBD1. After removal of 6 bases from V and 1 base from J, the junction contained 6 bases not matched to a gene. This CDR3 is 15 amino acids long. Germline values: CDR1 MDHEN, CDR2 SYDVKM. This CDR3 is CASRQQGARNTEAFF. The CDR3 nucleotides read TGTGCCAGCAGGCAACAGGGGGCCCGGAACACTGAAGCTTTCTTT.

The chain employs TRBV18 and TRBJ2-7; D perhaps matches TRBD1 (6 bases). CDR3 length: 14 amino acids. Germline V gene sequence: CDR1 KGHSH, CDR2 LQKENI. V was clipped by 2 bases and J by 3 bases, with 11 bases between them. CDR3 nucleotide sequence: TGTGCCAGCTCACCAGTGGGGGCGGGCTACGAGCAGTACTTC. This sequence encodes CASSPVGAGYEQYF.

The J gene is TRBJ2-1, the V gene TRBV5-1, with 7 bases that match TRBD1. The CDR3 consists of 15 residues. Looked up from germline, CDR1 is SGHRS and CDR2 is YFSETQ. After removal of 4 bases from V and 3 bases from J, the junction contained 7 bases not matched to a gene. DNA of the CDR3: TGCGCCAGCAGCGTACAGGGGCTGCTCTACAATGAGCAGTTCTTC. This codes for CASSVQGLLYNEQFF.

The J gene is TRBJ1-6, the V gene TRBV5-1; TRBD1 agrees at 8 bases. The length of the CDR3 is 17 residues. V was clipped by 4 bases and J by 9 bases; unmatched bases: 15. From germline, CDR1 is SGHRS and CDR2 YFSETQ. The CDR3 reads CASSPDRQGIYGSPLHF. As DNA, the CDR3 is TGCGCCAGCAGCCCAGACCGACAGGGGATTTATGGTTCACCCCTCCACTTT.

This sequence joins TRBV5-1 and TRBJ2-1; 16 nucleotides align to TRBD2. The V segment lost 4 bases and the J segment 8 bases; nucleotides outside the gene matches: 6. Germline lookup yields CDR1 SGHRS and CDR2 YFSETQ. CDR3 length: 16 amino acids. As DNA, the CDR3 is TGCGCCAGCAGCCCGGGACTAGCGGGAGGGCCCGATGAGCAGTTCTTC. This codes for CASSPGLAGGPDEQFF.

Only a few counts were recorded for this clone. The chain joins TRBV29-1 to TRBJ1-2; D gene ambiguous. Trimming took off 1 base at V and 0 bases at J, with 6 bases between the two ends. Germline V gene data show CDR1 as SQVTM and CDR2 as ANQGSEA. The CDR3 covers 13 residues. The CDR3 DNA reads TGCAGCGTTGAAGTCAGTACTAACTATGGCTACACCTTC. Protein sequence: CSVEVSTNYGYTF.

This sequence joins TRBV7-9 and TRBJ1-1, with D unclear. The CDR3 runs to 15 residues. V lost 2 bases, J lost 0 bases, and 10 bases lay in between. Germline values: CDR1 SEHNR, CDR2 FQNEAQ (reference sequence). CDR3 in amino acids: CASSLLEFLNTEAFF. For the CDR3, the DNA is TGTGCCAGCAGCTTACTGGAGTTTTTGAACACTGAAGCTTTCTTT. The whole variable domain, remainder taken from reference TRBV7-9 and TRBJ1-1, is DTGVSQNPRHKITKRGQNVTFRCDPISEHNRLYWYRQTLGQGPEFLTYFQNEAQLEKSRLLSDRFSAERPKGSFSTLEIQRTEQGDSAMYLCASSLLEFLNTEAFFGQGTRLTVV.

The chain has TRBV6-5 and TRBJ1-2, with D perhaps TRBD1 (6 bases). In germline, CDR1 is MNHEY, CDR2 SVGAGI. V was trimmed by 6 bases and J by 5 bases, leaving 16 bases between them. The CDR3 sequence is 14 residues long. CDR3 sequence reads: CASRGTSEVYGYTF. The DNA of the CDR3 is TGTGCCAGCAGGGGGACATCAGAAGTTTATGGCTACACCTTC.

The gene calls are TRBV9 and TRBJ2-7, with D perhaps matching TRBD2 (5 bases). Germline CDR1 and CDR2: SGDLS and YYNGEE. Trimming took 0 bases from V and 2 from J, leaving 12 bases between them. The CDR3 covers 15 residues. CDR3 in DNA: TGTGCCAGCAGCGTAGAGCCGGGAAGGACCTACGAGCAGTACTTC. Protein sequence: CASSVEPGRTYEQYF.

Here the CDR3 reads CASSVDGGAGEQFF. CDR3 bases: TGTGCCAGCAGCGTAGATGGCGGGGCGGGTGAGCAGTTCTTC. The chain couples TRBV9 to TRBJ2-1, with D possibly being TRBD2 (6 bases). The germline V gene has CDR1 SGDLS and CDR2 YYNGEE. This CDR3 is 14 amino acids long. Trimming left V 0 bases short and J 9 bases short, with 13 bases between.

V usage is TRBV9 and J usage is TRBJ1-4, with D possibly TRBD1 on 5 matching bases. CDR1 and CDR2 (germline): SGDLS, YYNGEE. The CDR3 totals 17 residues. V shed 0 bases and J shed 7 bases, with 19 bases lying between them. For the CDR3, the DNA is TGTGCCAGCAGCGTAGGACCCGGGGGAGTCGGTGGTGAAAAACTGTTTTTT. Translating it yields CASSVGPGGVGGEKLFF.

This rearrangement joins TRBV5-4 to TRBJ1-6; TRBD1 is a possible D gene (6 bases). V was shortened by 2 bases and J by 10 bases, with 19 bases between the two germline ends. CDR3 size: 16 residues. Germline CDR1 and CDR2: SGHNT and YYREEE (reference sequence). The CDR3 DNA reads TGTGCCAGCAGCTTCTCCGGCAGGGGAGTCGAATCACCCCTCCACTTT. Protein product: CASSFSGRGVESPLHF.

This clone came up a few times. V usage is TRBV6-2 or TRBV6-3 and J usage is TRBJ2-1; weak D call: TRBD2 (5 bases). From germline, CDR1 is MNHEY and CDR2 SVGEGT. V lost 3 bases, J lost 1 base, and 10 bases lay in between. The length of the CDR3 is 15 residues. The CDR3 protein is CASSYTGESYNEQFF. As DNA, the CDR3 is TGTGCCAGCAGTTATACCGGGGAGTCCTACAATGAGCAGTTCTTC.

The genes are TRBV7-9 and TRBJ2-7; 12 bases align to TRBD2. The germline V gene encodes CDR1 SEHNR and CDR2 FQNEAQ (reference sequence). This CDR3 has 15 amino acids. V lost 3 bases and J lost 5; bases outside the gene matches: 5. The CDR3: CASSLVLAGGHEQYF. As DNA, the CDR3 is TGTGCCAGCAGCTTGGTACTAGCGGGAGGCCACGAGCAGTACTTC.

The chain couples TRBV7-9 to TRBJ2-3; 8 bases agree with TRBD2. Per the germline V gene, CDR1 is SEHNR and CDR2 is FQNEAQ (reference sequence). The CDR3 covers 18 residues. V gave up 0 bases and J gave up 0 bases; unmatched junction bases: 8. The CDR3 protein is CASSLAVDGRGSTDTQYF. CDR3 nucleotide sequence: TGTGCCAGCAGCTTAGCGGTAGACGGGAGGGGAAGCACAGATACGCAGTATTTT. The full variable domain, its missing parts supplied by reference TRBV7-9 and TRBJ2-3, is DTGVSQNPRHKITKRGQNVTFRCDPISEHNRLYWYRQTLGQGPEFLTYFQNEAQLEKSRLLSDRFSAERPKGSFSTLEIQRTEQGDSAMYLCASSLAVDGRGSTDTQYFGPGTRLTVL.

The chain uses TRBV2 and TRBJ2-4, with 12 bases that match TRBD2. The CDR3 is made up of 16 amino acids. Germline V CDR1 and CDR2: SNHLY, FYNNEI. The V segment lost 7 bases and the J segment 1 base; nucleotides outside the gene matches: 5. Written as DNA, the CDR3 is TGTGCCAGCATAAGCGGACTAGCGGGGGCCAAAAACATTCAGTACTTC. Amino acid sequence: CASISGLAGAKNIQYF.